This T cell receptor (beta chain) originates from a study of post-analysis software for immune sequencing data (dated by TCRdb to between 2014 and 2017). For context, the study as a whole: Disease courses on record covered relapsing-remitting, secondary progressive and progressive-relapsing multiple sclerosis, though some patients had no subtype annotation. Patient repertoires were compared against around twelve previously published healthy control repertoires from donors aged about 6 to 26 years. A subset of samples was prepared in parallel using single-end sample barcoding, then pooled and co-amplified after Illumina adapter ligation. On the study overall, not on this receptor specifically: Strong co-clustering of samples prepared in the same batch was shown by direct clustering with F measure, prompting a batch-effect correction. The control group was slightly older than the multiple sclerosis patient group. Normalized Chao1 diversity was significantly lower in multiple sclerosis patients than controls, suggesting substantial peripheral T-cell clonal expansion.

To demonstrate the VDJtools post-analysis software, TCR beta repertoires were profiled from the peripheral blood of roughly 14 young patients with multiple sclerosis. Multiple sclerosis patients were children and adolescents aged roughly 6 to 16 years. The library was built by means of PCR. The instrument was an Illumina HiSeq 2500. To reduce PCR and sequencing biases, unique molecular identifiers were incorporated into the TCR beta cDNA libraries. Per 1 to 10 million input T cells, roughly 500,000 cDNA molecules were obtained, such that each molecule approximated one T cell. The patient libraries were prepared and sequenced using the same protocol as the earlier healthy control dataset. Samples belonging to the same batch were prepared together, multiplexed and sequenced on a shared HiSeq lane. The study's processing was this. Raw barcoded reads were processed with MIGEC, and single-read molecular identifier groups were discarded before consensus assembly and CDR3 extraction. Clonotype tables were post-analysed with VDJtools, and diversity was normalized by down-sampling all datasets to the smallest sample size. Repertoire overlap clustering matched CDR3 amino acid but not nucleotide sequences to correct batch-related cross-sample contamination. Using fastp at Q25 and MiXCR, TCRdb reprocessed the public reads and kept productive beta chains. Each CDR3 protein appears once, grouped with its most common genes and DNA. TCRdb's processing, not the authors', yielded these V and J calls. The sample contains about 770,000 distinct CDR3 sequences, 35% to 55% of them found a single time. Approximately 4.4% of the sample is taken by the ten largest.

Concerning this clonotype itself: The target of this receptor is not known. No base qualities exist here, and no much larger clone lies one base off it.

The receptor's source is a girl between 5 and 17 years old with multiple sclerosis. Material: blood.

The bases read TGTGCCAGCAGTTCCAGACTAGCGGGACGGGCAGATACGCAGTATTTT. This is translated as CASSSRLAGRADTQYF. The chain is encoded by TRBV27 joined to TRBJ2-3; 11 nucleotides in the junction match TRBD2. CDR1 and CDR2 are drawn from the germline V gene (reference sequence): MNHEY, SMNVEV. Trimming takes 4 bases off V and 4 bases off J; junction bases not matched to a gene: 7. Counted from cysteine to phenylalanine, this CDR3 has 16 amino acids. Only CDR3 DNA remains: 48 bases, in frame from the first base.